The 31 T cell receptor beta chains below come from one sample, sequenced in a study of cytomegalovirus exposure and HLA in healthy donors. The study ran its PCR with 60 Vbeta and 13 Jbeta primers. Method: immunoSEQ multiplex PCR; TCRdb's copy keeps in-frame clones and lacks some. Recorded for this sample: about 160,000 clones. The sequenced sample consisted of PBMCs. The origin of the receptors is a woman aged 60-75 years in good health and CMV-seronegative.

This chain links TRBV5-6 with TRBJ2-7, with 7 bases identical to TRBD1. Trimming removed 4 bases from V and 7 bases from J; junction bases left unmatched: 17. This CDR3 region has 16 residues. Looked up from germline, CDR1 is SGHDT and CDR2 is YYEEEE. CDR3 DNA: TGTGCCAGCAGCCGGGGAAGGGGACAGAGCCGGGGTGAGCAGTACTTC. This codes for CASSRGRGQSRGEQYF.

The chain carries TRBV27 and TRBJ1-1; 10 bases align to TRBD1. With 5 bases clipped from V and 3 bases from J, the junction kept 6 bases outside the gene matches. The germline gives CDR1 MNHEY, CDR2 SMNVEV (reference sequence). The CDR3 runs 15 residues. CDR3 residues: CASSLRDRGYTEAFF. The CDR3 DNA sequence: TGTGCCAGCAGTCTCCGGGACAGGGGTTACACTGAAGCTTTCTTT.

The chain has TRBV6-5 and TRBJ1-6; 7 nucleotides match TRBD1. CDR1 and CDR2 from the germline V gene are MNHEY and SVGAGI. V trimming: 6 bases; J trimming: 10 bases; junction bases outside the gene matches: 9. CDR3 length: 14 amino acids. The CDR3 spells CASSPGQAWSPLHF. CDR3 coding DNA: TGTGCCAGCAGCCCCGGACAGGCTTGGTCACCCCTCCACTTT.

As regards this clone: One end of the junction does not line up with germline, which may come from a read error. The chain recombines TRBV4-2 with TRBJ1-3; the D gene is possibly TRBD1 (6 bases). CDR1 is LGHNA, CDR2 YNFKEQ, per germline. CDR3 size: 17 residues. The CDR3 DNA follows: TGTGCCAGCAGCCAAGATCAAAGGGGGAGCTCTGGAGACACCATATATTTT. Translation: CASSQDQRGSSGDTIYF.

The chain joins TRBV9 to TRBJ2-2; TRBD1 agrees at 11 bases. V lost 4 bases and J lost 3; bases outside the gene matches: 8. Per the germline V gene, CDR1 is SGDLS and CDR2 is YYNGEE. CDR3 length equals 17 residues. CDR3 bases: TGTGCCAGCAGCATCTTGGGGGACAGGGGGTACACCGGGGAGCTGTTTTTT. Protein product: CASSILGDRGYTGELFF.

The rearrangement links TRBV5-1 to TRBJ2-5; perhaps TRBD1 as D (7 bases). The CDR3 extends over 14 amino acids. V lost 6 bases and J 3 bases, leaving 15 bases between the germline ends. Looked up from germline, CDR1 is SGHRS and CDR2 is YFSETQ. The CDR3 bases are TGCGCCAGCACCCAGGGGGGTGGGGAAGAGACCCAGTACTTC. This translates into CASTQGGGEETQYF.

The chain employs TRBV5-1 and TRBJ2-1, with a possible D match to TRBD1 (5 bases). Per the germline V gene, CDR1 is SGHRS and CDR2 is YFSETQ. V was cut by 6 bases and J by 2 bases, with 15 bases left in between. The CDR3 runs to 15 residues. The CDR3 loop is CASTPQIGAYNEQFF. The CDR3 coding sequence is TGCGCCAGCACCCCACAAATAGGGGCCTACAATGAGCAGTTCTTC.

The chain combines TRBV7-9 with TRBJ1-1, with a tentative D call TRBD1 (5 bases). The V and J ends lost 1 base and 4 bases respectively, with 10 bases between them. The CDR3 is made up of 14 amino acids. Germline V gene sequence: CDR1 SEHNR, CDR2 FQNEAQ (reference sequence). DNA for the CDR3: TGTGCCAGCAGCTTAGTCGGGGGTGGCACTGAAGCTTTCTTT. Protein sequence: CASSLVGGGTEAFF.

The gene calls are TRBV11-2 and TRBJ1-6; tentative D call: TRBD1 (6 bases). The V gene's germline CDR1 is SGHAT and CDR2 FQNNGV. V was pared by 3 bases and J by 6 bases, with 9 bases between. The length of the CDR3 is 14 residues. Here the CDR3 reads CASSFGQLNSPLHF. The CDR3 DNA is TGTGCCAGCAGCTTCGGACAGCTTAATTCACCCCTCCACTTT.

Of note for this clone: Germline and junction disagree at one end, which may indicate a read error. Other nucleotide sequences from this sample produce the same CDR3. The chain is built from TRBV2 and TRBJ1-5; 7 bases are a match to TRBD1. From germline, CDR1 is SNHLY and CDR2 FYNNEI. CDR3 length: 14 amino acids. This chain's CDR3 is CASSEQGVNQPQHF. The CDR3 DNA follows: TGTGCCAGCAGTGAACAGGGGGTCAATCAGCCCCAGCACTTT.

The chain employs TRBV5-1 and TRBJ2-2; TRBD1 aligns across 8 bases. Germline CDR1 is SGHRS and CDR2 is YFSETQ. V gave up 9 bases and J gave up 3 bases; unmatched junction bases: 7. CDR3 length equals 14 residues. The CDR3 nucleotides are TGCGCCACCGGAGACAGGGGTGACACCGGGGAGCTGTTTTTT. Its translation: CATGDRGDTGELFF.

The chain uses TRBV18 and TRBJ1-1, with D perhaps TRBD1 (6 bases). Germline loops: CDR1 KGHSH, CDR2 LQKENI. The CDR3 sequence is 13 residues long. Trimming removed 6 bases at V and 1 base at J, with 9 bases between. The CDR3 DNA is TGTGCCAGCTCGTTGGGACAGAACACTGAAGCTTTCTTT. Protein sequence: CASSLGQNTEAFF.

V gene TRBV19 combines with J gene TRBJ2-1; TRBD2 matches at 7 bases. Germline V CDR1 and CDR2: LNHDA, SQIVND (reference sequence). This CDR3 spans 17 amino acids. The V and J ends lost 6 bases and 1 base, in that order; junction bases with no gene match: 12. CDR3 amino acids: CASSSPVGGSSYNEQFF. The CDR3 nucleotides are TGTGCCAGTAGCTCCCCCGTTGGCGGGAGTTCCTACAATGAGCAGTTCTTC.

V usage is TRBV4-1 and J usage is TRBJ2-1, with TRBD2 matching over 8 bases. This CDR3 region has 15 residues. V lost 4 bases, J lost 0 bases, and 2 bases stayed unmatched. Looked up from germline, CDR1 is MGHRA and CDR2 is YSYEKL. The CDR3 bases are TGCGCCAGCAGCCTAGCGGGAAGCTCCTACAATGAGCAGTTCTTC. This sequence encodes CASSLAGSSYNEQFF.

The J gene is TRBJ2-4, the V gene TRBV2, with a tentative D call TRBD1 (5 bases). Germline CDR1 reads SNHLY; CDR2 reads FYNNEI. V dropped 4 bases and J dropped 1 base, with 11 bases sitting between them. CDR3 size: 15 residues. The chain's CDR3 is CASSGLRAAKNIQYF. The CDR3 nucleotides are TGTGCCAGCAGTGGTCTCAGGGCGGCCAAAAACATTCAGTACTTC. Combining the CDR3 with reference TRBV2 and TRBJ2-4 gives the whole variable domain EPEVTQTPSHQVTQMGQEVILRCVPISNHLYFYWYRQILGQKVEFLVSFYNNEISEKSEIFDDQFSVERPDGSNFTLKIRSTKLEDSAMYFCASSGLRAAKNIQYFGAGTRLSVL.

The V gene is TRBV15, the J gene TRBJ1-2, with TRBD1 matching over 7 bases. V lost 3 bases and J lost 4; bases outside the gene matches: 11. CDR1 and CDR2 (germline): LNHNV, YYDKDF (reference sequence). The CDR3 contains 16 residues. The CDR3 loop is CATSRGIGTDSYGYTF. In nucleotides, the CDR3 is TGTGCCACCAGCAGGGGGATAGGGACAGACAGCTATGGCTACACCTTC.

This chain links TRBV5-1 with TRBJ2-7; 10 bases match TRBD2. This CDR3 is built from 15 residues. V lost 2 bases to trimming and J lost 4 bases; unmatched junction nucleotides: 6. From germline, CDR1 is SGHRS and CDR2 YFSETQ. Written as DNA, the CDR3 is TGCGCCAGCAGCTTCCCTAGCGGGAGATTATACGAGCAGTACTTC. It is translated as CASSFPSGRLYEQYF.

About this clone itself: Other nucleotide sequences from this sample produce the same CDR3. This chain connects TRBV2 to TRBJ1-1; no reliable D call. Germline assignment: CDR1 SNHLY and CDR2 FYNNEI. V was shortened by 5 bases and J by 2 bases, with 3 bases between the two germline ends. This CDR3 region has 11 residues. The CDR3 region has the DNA TGTGCCAGCAGTCTTAACACTGAAGCTTTCTTT. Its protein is CASSLNTEAFF. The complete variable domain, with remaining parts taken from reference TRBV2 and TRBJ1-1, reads EPEVTQTPSHQVTQMGQEVILRCVPISNHLYFYWYRQILGQKVEFLVSFYNNEISEKSEIFDDQFSVERPDGSNFTLKIRSTKLEDSAMYFCASSLNTEAFFGQGTRLTVV.

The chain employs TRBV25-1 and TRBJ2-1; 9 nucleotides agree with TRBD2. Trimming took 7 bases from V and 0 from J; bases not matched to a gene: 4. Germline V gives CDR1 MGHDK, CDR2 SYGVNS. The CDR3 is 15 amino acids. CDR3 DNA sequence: TGTGCCAGCACCCAAGCGGGGGGCTCCTACAATGAGCAGTTCTTC. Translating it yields CASTQAGGSYNEQFF.

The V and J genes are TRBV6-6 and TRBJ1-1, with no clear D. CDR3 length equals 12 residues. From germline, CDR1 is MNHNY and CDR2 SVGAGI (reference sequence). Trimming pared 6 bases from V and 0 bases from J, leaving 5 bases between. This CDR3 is CASRVVNTEAFF. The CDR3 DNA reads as TGTGCCAGCAGAGTAGTGAACACTGAAGCTTTCTTT.

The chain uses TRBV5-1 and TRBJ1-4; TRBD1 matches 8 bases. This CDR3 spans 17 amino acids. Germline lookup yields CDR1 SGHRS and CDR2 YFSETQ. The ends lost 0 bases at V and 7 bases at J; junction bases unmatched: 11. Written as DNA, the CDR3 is TGCGCCAGCAGCTTGGCCATATCCGGGGACAGGATTGAAAAACTGTTTTTT. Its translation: CASSLAISGDRIEKLFF.

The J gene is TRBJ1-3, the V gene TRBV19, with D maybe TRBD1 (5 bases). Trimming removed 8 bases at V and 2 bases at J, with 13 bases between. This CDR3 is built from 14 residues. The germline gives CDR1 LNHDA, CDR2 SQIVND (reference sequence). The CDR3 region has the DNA TGTGCCAGTCTCCCCCAGGGCCCTGGAAACACCATATATTTT. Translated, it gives CASLPQGPGNTIYF.

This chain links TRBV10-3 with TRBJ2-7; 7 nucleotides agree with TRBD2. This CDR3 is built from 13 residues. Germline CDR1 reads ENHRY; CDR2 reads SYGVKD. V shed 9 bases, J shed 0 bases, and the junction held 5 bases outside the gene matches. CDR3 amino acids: CAISTSDSYEQYF. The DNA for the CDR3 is TGTGCCATTTCAACTAGCGACTCCTACGAGCAGTACTTC.

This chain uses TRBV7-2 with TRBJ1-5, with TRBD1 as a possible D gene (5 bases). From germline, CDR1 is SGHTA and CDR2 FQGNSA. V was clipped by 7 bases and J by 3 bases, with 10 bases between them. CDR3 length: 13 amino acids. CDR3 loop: CASTHRPNQPQHF. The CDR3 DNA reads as TGTGCCAGCACCCACAGGCCCAATCAGCCCCAGCATTTT.

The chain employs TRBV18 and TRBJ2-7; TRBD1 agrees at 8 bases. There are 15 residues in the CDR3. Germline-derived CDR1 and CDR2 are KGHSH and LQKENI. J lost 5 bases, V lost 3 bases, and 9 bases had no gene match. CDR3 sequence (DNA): TGTGCCAGCTCACCCCTCCAGACAGGGGTTGACGAGCAGTACTTC. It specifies CASSPLQTGVDEQYF.

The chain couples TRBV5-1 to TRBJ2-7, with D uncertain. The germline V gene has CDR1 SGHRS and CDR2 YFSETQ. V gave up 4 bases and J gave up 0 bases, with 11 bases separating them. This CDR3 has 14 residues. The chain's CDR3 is CASSLDWVSYEQYF. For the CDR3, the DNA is TGCGCCAGCAGCCTCGACTGGGTCTCCTACGAGCAGTACTTC.

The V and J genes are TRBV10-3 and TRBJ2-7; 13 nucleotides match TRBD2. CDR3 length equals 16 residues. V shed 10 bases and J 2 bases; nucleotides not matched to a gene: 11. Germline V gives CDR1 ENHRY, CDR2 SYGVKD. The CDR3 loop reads CATHGLAGVGAYEQYF. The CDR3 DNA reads TGTGCCACACATGGACTAGCGGGAGTAGGGGCCTACGAGCAGTACTTC.

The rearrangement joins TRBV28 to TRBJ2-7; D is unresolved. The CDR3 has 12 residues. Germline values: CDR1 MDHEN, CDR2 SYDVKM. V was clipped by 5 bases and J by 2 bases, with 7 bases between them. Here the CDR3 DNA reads TGTGCCAGCAGTCTTACAGCCTACGAGCAGTACTTC. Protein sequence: CASSLTAYEQYF. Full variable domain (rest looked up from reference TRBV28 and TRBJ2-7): DVKVTQSSRYLVKRTGEKVFLECVQDMDHENMFWYRQDPGLGLRLIYFSYDVKMKEKGDIPEGYSVSREKKERFSLILESASTNQTSMYLCASSLTAYEQYFGPGTRLTVT.

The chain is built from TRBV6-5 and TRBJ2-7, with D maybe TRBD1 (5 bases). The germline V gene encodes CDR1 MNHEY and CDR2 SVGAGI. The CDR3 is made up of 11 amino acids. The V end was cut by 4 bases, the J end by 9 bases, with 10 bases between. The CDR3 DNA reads TGTGCCAGCAGTTCAGGGCCCGCGCAGTACTTC. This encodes CASSSGPAQYF.

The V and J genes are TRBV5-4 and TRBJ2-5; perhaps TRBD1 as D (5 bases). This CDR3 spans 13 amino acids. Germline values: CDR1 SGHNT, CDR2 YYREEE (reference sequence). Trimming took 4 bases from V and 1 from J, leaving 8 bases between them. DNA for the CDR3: TGTGCCAGCAGCACGGACACCCAAGAGACCCAGTACTTC. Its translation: CASSTDTQETQYF.

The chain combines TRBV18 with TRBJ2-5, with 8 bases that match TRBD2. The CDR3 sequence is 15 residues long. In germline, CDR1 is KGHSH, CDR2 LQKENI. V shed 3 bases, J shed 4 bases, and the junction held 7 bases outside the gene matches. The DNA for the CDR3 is TGTGCCAGCTCACCCGCTAATAGCGGGGTAGAGACCCAGTACTTC. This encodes CASSPANSGVETQYF.